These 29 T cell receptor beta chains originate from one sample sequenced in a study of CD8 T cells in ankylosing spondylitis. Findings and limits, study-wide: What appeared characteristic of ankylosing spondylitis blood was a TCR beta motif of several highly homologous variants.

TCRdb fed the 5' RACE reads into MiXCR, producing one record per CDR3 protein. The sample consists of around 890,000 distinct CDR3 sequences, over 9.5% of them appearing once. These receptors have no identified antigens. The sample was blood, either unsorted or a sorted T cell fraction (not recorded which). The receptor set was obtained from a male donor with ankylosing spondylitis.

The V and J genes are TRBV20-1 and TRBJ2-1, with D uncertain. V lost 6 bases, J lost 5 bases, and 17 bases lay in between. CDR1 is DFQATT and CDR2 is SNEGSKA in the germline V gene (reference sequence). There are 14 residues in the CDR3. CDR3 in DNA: TGCAGTGCACCATCCCCCCGGTCCGACAATGAGCAGTTCTTC. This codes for CSAPSPRSDNEQFF.

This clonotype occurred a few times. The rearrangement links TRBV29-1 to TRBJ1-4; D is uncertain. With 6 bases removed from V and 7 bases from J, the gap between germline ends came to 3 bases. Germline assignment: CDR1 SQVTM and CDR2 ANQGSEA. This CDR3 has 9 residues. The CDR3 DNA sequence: TGCAGCGTCCTTGAAAAACTGTTTTTT. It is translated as CSVLEKLFF. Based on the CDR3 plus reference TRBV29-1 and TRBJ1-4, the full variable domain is SAVISQKPSRDICQRGTSLTIQCQVDSQVTMMFWYRQQPGQSLTLIATANQGSEATYESGFVIDKFPISRPNLTFSTLTVSNMSPEDSSIYLCSVLEKLFFGSGTQLSVL.

CDR3 residues: CASSIEGAPLYF. CDR3 sequence (DNA): TGTGCCAGTAGTATCGAAGGGGCTCCGTTGTACTTC. The chain uses TRBV19 and TRBJ2-4, with D perhaps matching TRBD1 (5 bases). Trimming shortened V by 3 bases and J by 15 bases, and 15 bases separated the two germline ends. Germline-derived CDR1 and CDR2 are LNHDA and SQIVND (reference sequence). The CDR3 has 12 amino acids.

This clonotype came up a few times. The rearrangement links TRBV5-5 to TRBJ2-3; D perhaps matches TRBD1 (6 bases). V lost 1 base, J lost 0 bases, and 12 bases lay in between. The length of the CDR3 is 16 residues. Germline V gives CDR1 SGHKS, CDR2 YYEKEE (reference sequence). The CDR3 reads CASSLRTAPSTDTQYF. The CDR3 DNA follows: TGTGCCAGCAGCTTGAGGACAGCTCCTAGCACAGATACGCAGTATTTT.

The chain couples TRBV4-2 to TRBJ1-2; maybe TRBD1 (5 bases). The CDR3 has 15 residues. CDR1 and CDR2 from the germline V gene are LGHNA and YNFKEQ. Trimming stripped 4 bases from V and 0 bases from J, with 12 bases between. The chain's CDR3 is CASSPTGTSNYGYTF. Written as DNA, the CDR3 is TGTGCCAGCAGCCCGACCGGGACGTCTAACTATGGCTACACCTTC.

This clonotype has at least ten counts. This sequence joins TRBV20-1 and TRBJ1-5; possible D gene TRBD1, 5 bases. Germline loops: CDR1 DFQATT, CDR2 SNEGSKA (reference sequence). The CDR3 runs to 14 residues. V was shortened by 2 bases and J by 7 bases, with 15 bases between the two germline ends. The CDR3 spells CSARSYGGGQPQHF. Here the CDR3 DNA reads TGCAGTGCTAGAAGTTATGGGGGAGGGCAGCCCCAGCATTTT.

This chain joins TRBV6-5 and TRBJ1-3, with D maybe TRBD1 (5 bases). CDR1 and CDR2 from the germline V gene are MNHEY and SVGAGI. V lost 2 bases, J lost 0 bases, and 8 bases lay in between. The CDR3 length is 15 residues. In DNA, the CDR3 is TGTGCCAGCAGTTACCGGACACCCTCTGGAAACACCATATATTTT. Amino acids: CASSYRTPSGNTIYF.

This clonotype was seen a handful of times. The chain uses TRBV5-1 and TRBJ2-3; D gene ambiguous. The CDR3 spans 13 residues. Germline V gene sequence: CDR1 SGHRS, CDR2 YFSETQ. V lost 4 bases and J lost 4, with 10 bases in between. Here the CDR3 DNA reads TGCGCCAGCAGCCGAAATGGAGCAGATACGCAGTATTTT. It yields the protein CASSRNGADTQYF.

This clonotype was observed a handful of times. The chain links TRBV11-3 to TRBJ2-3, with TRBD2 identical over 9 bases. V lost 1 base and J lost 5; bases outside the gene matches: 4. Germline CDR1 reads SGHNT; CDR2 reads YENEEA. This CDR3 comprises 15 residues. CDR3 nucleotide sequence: TGTGCCAGCAGCTTAGGGACTAGCGAAGGAGATACGCAGTATTTT. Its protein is CASSLGTSEGDTQYF.

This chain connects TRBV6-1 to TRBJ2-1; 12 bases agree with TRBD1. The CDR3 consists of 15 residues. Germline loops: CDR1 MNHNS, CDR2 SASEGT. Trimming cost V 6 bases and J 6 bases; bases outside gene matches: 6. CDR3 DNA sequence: TGTGCCAGCAGAACCGGGACAGGGGGCGGCAATGAGCAGTTCTTC. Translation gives CASRTGTGGGNEQFF.

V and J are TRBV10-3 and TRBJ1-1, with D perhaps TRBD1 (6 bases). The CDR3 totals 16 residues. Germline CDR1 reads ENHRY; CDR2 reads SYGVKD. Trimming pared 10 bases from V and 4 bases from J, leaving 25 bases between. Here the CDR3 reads CATKGGGQADGTEAFF. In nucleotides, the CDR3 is TGTGCCACCAAGGGGGGAGGCCAGGCGGATGGCACTGAAGCTTTCTTT.

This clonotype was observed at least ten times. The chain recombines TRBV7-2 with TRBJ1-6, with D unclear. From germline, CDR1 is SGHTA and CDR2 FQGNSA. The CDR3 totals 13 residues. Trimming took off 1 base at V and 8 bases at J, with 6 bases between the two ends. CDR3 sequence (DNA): TGTGCCAGCAGCTTAGAAATGGATTCACCCCTCCACTTT. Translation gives CASSLEMDSPLHF. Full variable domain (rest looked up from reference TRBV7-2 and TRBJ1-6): GAGVSQSPSNKVTEKGKDVELRCDPISGHTALYWYRQSLGQGLEFLIYFQGNSAPDKSGLPSDRFSAERTGGSVSTLTIQRTQQEDSAVYLCASSLEMDSPLHFGNGTRLTVT.

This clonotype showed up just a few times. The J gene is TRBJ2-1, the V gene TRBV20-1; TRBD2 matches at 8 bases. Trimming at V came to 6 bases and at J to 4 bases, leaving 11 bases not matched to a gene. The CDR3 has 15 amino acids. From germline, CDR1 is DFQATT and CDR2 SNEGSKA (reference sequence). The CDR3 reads CSALWIAGKYNEQFF. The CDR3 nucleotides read TGCAGTGCCTTGTGGATAGCGGGGAAATACAATGAGCAGTTCTTC.

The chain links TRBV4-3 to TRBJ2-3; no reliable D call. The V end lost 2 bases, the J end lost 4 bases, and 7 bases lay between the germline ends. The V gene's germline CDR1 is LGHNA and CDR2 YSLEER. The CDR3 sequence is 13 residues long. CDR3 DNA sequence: TGCGCCAGCAGCCAACAAAAGCCAGATACGCAGTATTTT. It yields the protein CASSQQKPDTQYF.

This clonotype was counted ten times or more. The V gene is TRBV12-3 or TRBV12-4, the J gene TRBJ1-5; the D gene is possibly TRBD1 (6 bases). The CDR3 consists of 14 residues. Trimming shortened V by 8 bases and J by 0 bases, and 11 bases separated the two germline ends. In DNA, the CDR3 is TGTGCCAGCTGGGGGGGCTATAGCAATCAGCCCCAGCATTTT. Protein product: CASWGGYSNQPQHF.

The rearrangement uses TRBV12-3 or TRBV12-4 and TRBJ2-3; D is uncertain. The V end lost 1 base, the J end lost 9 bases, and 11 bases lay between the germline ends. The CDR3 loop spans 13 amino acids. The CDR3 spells CASSLGLGATQYF. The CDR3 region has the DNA TGTGCCAGCAGTTTAGGGCTAGGCGCAACGCAGTATTTT.

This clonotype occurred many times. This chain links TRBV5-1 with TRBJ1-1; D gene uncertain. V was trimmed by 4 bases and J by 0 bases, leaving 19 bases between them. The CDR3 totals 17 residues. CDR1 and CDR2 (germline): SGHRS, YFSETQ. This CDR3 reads CASSPVSNRWLNTEAFF. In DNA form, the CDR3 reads TGCGCCAGCAGCCCCGTATCGAATCGGTGGCTGAACACTGAAGCTTTCTTT.

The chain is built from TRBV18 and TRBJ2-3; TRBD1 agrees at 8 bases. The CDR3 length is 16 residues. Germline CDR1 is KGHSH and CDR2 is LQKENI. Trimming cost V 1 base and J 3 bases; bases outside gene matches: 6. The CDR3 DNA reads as TGTGCCAGCTCACCACGGGCAGGGGGCACTACAGATACGCAGTATTTT. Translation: CASSPRAGGTTDTQYF. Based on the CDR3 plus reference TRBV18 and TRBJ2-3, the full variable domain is NAGVMQNPRHLVRRRGQEARLRCSPMKGHSHVYWYRQLPEEGLKFMVYLQKENIIDESGMPKERFSAEFPKEGPSILRIQQVVRGDSAAYFCASSPRAGGTTDTQYFGPGTRLTVL.

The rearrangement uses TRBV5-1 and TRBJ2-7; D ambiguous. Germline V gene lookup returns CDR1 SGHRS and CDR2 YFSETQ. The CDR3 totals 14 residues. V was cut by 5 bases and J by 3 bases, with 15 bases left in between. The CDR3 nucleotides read TGCGCCAGCAGTGGGCAGGCAGAGCTCTACGAGCAGTACTTC. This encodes CASSGQAELYEQYF.

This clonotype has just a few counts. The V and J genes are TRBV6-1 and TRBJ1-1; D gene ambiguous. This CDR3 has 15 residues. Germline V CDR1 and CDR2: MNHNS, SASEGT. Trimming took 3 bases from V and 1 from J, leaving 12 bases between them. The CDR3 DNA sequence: TGTGCCAGCAGTGACCAAATTCGTCAGAACACTGAAGCTTTCTTT. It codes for CASSDQIRQNTEAFF.

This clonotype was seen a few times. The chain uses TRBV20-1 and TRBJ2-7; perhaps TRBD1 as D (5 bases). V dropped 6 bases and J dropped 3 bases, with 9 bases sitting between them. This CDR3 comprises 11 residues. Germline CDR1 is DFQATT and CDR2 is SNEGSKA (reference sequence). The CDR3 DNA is TGCAGTGCCCCCCAGGGCTACGAGCAGTACTTC. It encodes CSAPQGYEQYF.

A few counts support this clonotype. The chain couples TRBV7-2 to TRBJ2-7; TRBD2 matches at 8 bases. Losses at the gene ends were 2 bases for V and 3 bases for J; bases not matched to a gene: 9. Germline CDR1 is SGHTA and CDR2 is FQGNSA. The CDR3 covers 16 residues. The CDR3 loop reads CASSLSGGNSGYEQYF. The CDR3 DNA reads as TGTGCCAGCAGCTTATCGGGGGGGAACTCCGGCTACGAGCAGTACTTC.

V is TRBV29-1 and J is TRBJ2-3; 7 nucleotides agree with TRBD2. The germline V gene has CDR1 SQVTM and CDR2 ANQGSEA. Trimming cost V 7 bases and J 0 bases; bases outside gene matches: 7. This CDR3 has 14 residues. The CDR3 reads CSGLAVSSTDTQYF. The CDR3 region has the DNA TGCAGCGGACTAGCCGTTTCTAGCACAGATACGCAGTATTTT.

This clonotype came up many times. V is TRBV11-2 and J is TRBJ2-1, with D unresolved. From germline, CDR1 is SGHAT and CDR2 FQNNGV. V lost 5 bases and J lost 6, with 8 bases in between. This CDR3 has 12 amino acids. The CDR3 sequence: CASSLYGNEQFF. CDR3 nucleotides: TGTGCCAGCAGCCTCTACGGCAATGAGCAGTTCTTC.

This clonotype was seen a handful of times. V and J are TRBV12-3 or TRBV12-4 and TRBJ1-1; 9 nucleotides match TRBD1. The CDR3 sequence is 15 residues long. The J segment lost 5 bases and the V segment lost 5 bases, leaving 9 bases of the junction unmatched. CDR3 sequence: CASSPSDRGGTEAFF. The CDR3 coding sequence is TGTGCCAGCAGTCCTTCCGACAGGGGGGGGACTGAAGCTTTCTTT.

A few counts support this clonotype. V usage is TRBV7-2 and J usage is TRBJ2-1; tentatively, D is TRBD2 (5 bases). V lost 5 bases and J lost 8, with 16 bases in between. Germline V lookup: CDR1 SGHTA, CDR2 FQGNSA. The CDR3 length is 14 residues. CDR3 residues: CASSRRDPRDEQFF. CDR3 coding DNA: TGTGCCAGCAGCCGCCGGGATCCACGGGATGAGCAGTTCTTC.

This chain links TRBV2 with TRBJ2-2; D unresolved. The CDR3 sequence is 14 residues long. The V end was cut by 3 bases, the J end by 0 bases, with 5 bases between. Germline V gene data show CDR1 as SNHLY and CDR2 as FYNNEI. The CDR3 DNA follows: TGTGCCAGCAGTGACAATTCGAACACCGGGGAGCTGTTTTTT. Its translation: CASSDNSNTGELFF.

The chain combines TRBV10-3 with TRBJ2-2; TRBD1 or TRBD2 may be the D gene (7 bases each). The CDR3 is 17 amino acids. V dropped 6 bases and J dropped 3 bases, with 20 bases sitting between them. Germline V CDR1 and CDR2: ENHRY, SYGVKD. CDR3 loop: CAIRQGDWGGYTGELFF. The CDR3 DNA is TGTGCCATCAGGCAGGGGGACTGGGGGGGGTACACCGGGGAGCTGTTTTTT.

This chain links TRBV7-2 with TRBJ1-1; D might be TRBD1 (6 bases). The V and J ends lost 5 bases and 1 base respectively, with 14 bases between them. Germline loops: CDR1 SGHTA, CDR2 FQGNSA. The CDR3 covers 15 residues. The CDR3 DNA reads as TGTGCCAGCAGCACCAGGACAGCACCGAACACTGAAGCTTTCTTT. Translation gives CASSTRTAPNTEAFF.